This record covers a single T cell receptor (beta chain). This CDR3 comprises 16 residues. The junction had 8 bases not matched to a gene; V was cut back by 2 bases and J by 5 bases. CDR1 and CDR2 (germline): MNHEY, SVGAGI. The sample comes from a study of Graves' ophthalmopathy and Graves' hyperthyroidism. Scientists amplified the TCR beta CDR3 regions from RNA transcripts. HTBI primers primed a first-round RT-PCR, and a second-round multiplex PCR followed. TCRdb analysed the multiplex PCR reads with MiXCR anew, one entry per CDR3 protein. The sample holds over 150,000 distinct CDR3 sequences, approximately 38% seen once.

Sequencing used peripheral blood. The V gene is TRBV6-5, the J gene TRBJ2-5; 10 bases match TRBD1. The sequence derives from a woman aged 40 to 50 with Graves' ophthalmopathy. The DNA for the CDR3 is TGTGCCAGCAGTTACCGGGGGACAGGGGCGGGGGAGACCCAGTACTTC. Protein product: CASSYRGTGAGETQYF.